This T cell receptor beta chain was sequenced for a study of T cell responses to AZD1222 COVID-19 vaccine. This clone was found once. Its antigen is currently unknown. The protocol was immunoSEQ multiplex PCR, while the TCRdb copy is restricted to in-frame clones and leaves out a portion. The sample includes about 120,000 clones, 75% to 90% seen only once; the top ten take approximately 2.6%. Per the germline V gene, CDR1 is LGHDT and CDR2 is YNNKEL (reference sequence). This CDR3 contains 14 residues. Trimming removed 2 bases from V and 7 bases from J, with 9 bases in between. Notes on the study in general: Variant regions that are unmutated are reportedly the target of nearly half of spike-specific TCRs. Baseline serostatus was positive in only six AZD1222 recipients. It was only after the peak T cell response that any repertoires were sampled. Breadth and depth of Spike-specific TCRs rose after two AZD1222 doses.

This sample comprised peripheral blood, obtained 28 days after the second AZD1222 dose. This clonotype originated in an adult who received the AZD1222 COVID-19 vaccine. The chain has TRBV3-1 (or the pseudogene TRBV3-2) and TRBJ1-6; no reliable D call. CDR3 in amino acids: CASSQWSWNSPLHF. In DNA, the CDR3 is TGTGCCAGCAGCCAATGGAGTTGGAATTCACCCCTCCACTTT.